This TCR beta chain emerged from a study of cytomegalovirus exposure and HLA in healthy donors. Study-level results: Most TCR sequences proved rare, with some public TCRs found in many donors.

To note about this clone: The antigen is undetermined.

The germline V gene has CDR1 LNHDA and CDR2 SQIVND (reference sequence). CDR3 size: 15 residues. Trimming removed 3 bases at V and 5 bases at J, with 13 bases between. It was with 60 Vbeta and 13 Jbeta primers that the PCR ran. Repertoires were generated with immunoSEQ multiplex PCR, while TCRdb's copy carries only in-frame clones and drops some. The sample contains 300,000 or so clones, 84% of which appear only once. The sequence was obtained from a woman between 40 and 55 years old in good health and CMV-seropositive. The chain is built from TRBV19 and TRBJ2-2, with a possible D match to TRBD2 (6 bases). What was sequenced was PBMCs. This chain's CDR3 is CASSISGVGTGELFF. CDR3 coding DNA: TGTGCCAGTAGTATCTCGGGAGTAGGGACCGGGGAGCTGTTTTTT.